The source of this T cell receptor beta chain is a study of T cell clonotyping in hematopoietic cell transplantation. As for the study in general: Pretransplant recipient samples were taken after cytoreduction.

The study's findings and limits: Broader posttransplant TCR repertoire diversity was predicted by graft donor and pretransplant recipient Inverse Simpson Index values. Cells were unsorted, so CD4 and CD8 contributions were not separated.

Data came from immunoSEQ multiplex PCR; TCRdb stores just in-frame clones and leaves some out. The top ten hold roughly 4.2% of the sample, which has over 5,000 clones, roughly 81% seen once. This clone was seen more than once but under ten times. The antigen remains undetermined. As for time point: recipient sample about 28 days before transplant, after cytoreduction. This CDR3 comprises 15 residues. The V gene end was trimmed by 4 bases and the J gene end by 2 bases; junction bases not matched to a gene: 5. Germline CDR1 SGHTA, CDR2 FQGTGA. The chain couples TRBV7-3 to TRBJ2-5; 9 bases match TRBD2. The sequence was collected from a man between 60 and 70 years old with acute myeloid leukemia. Some clones in this sample may be carry-over from other donors' samples. The sequencing used peripheral blood mononuclear cells, collected before stem cell transplant. This CDR3 reads CASSSAGGRQETQYF. The CDR3 DNA is TGTGCCAGCAGCTCCGCGGGGGGGAGGCAAGAGACCCAGTACTTC.